Listed below are T cell receptor beta chains from one sample, sequenced in a study of long-term antiretroviral therapy in people with HIV. The repertoire was sequenced with immunoSEQ multiplex PCR; TCRdb's copy has only in-frame clones and lacks some. This table has 45,000 or so clones, over 90% appearing once. The source was unsorted PBMCs, collected about 9.1 years after starting antiretroviral therapy. The receptors were gathered from a man younger than 45 with HIV. Both conserved end residues are part of each CDR3. Each record gives: D gene, J gene, clone size, V gene, CDR3 protein, CDR3 DNA. D genes are given only for firm matches. For some rows the clone size is stated as once, few or many, or as a class when expanded; others skip it.

>-|TRBJ1-3|-|TRBV6-1
CASSESRPFSGNTIYF
TGTGCCAGCAGTGAAAGCAGGCCTTTCTCTGGAAACACCATATATTTT
>-|TRBJ2-3|-|TRBV19
CASSIARAQGTQYF
TGTGCCAGTAGTATAGCCAGGGCTCAGGGTACGCAGTATTTT
>-|TRBJ2-1|-|TRBV5-1
CASKYSEEPPYNEQFF
TGCGCCAGCAAGTATTCCGAGGAGCCCCCTTACAATGAGCAGTTCTTC
>-|TRBJ2-5|-|TRBV7-8
CASSRNSRPHQETQYF
TGTGCCAGCAGCAGAAATTCTCGTCCGCACCAAGAGACCCAGTACTTC
>-|TRBJ2-6|-|TRBV5-8
CASSTRQAVRGANVLTF
TGTGCCAGCAGCACGAGACAAGCCGTCAGAGGGGCCAACGTCCTGACTTTC
>-|TRBJ1-2|once|TRBV7-9
CASSLVAYGYTF
TGTGCCAGCAGCTTAGTCGCCTATGGCTACACCTTC
>-|TRBJ1-2|-|TRBV5-1
CASSLEGYNYGYTF
TGCGCCAGCAGCTTGGAAGGGTACAACTATGGCTACACCTTC
>-|TRBJ2-7|-|TRBV28
CASSFLQASVQYF
TGTGCCAGCAGTTTCCTCCAAGCTTCCGTGCAGTACTTC
>-|TRBJ1-1|-|TRBV19
CASSMVNTEAFF
TGTGCCAGTAGTATGGTGAACACTGAAGCTTTCTTT
>-|TRBJ1-3|-|TRBV4-1
CASSQGPGVSGNTIYF
TGCGCCAGCAGCCAAGGCCCAGGAGTCTCTGGAAACACCATATATTTT
>TRBD2|TRBJ2-2|-|TRBV10-3
CATSFGAGDTGELFF
TGTGCCACCTCCTTCGGGGCGGGGGACACCGGGGAGCTGTTTTTT
>-|TRBJ1-4|-|TRBV5-4
CASSFEDRANEKLFF
TGTGCCAGCAGCTTTGAAGACAGAGCTAATGAAAAACTGTTTTTT
>-|TRBJ1-3|-|TRBV2
CASKASGNTIYF
TGTGCCAGCAAGGCCTCTGGAAACACCATATATTTT
>TRBD1|TRBJ1-4|-|TRBV19
CASSGSSRQGTNEKLFF
TGTGCCAGTAGTGGCAGTTCCCGACAGGGCACTAATGAAAAACTGTTTTTT
>-|TRBJ1-3|-|TRBV19
CASSIGGVNSGNTIYF
TGTGCCAGTAGTATTGGAGGGGTCAACTCTGGAAACACCATATATTTT
>-|TRBJ1-3|-|TRBV6-5
CASSYSRVDSGNTIYF
TGTGCCAGCAGTTACTCAAGGGTAGACTCTGGAAACACCATATATTTT
>-|TRBJ1-1|-|TRBV4-2
CASSLHPYERSEAFF
TGTGCCAGCAGCTTACACCCTTATGAACGGTCTGAAGCTTTCTTT
>-|TRBJ1-2|-|TRBV28
CASSHRFSFLRDHYGYTF
TGTGCCAGCAGCCATAGGTTCTCGTTCCTCAGGGATCACTATGGCTACACCTTC
>-|TRBJ2-5|-|TRBV27
CASRPQGGEQETQYF
TGTGCCAGCAGGCCACAGGGTGGGGAGCAAGAGACCCAGTACTTC
>-|TRBJ1-5|-|TRBV2
CASRPRGNSNQPQHF
TGTGCCAGCAGACCCCGCGGTAATAGCAATCAGCCCCAGCATTTT
>-|TRBJ2-3|-|TRBV4-2
CASSQDGDGTDTQYF
TGTGCCAGCAGCCAAGATGGTGATGGAACAGATACGCAGTATTTT
>-|TRBJ1-5|-|TRBV2
CASNRDHQPQHF
TGTGCCAGCAACAGGGATCATCAGCCCCAGCATTTT
>TRBD1|TRBJ2-4|once|TRBV5-1
CASSLAGQGEGIQYF
TGCGCCAGCAGCTTGGCCGGACAGGGCGAGGGCATTCAGTACTTC
>-|TRBJ1-4|-|TRBV25-1
CASSLAGGRGEKLFF
TGTGCCAGCAGCCTGGCAGGAGGGCGAGGTGAAAAACTGTTTTTT
>-|TRBJ2-1|once|TRBV14
CASSQDSLQVFYNEQFF
TGTGCCAGCAGCCAAGATTCCCTACAAGTATTCTACAATGAGCAGTTCTTC
>TRBD1|TRBJ1-4|once|TRBV19
CASSISFGQGGEKLFF
TGTGCCAGTAGTATCTCCTTCGGACAGGGAGGTGAAAAACTGTTTTTT
>-|TRBJ1-2|-|TRBV29-1
CSVEFPGDANYGYTF
TGCAGCGTTGAGTTCCCAGGGGACGCTAACTATGGCTACACCTTC
>-|TRBJ1-4|once|TRBV6-6
CASTLGLSSEKLFF
TGTGCCAGCACCCTAGGACTTTCAAGTGAAAAACTGTTTTTT
>-|TRBJ2-7|-|TRBV1
CTSSPGRTIPYEQYF
TGCACCAGCAGCCCCGGGAGGACAATCCCCTACGAGCAGTACTTC
>TRBD1|TRBJ1-2|once|TRBV2
CASWTGGRFYGYTF
TGTGCCAGCTGGACAGGGGGCAGATTCTATGGCTACACCTTC
>-|TRBJ1-1|-|TRBV9
CASSSRDTTSEAFF
TGTGCCAGCAGCAGCCGGGACACGACGTCTGAAGCTTTCTTT
>-|TRBJ1-2|-|TRBV6-5
CASRAAGGYNYGYTF
TGTGCCAGCAGGGCAGCAGGTGGATACAACTATGGCTACACCTTC
>-|TRBJ1-2|once|TRBV7-9
CASSGWDAPNYGYTF
TGTGCCAGCAGCGGTTGGGACGCCCCGAACTATGGCTACACCTTC
>-|TRBJ1-6|once|TRBV4-2
CASSSHPPGTLNSPLHF
TGTGCCAGCAGCTCCCATCCCCCGGGGACATTGAATTCACCCCTCCACTTT
>-|TRBJ2-5|-|TRBV5-6
CASSVGALLLYQETQYF
TGTGCCAGCAGCGTAGGGGCCCTACTATTGTACCAAGAGACCCAGTACTTC
>TRBD2|TRBJ2-1|-|TRBV5-6
CASRAGLAVSYNEQFF
TGTGCCAGCAGAGCAGGACTAGCGGTCTCTTACAATGAGCAGTTCTTC
>-|TRBJ1-4|-|TRBV7-8
CASSSDSFFLFF
TGTGCCAGCAGTAGCGACAGCTTTTTTCTGTTTTTT
>-|TRBJ1-1|-|TRBV5-1
CASSPDSSTEAFF
TGCGCCAGCAGCCCGGACAGTTCGACTGAAGCTTTCTTT
>TRBD2|TRBJ2-3|-|TRBV5-4
CASSTERGSTDTQYF
TGTGCCAGCAGCACAGAGCGGGGGAGCACAGATACGCAGTATTTT
>-|TRBJ1-2|-|TRBV11-2
CASSLGQSGPHTF
TGTGCCAGCAGCTTAGGACAGTCGGGCCCCCACACCTTC
>TRBD1|TRBJ1-2|-|TRBV7-9
CASSWGQGRDGYTF
TGTGCCAGCAGCTGGGGACAGGGTCGGGATGGCTACACCTTC
>TRBD1|TRBJ1-1|once|TRBV18
CASSRNRDRGPNTEAFF
TGTGCCAGCTCACGTAACCGGGACAGGGGGCCGAACACTGAAGCTTTCTTT
>-|TRBJ1-5|-|TRBV6-1
CASSEVVWQNSNQPQHF
TGTGCCAGCAGTGAAGTAGTATGGCAAAATAGCAATCAGCCCCAGCATTTT
>TRBD2|TRBJ2-1|-|TRBV7-8
CASSLWGGRGLAVYEQFF
TGTGCCAGCAGCTTATGGGGGGGGCGGGGACTAGCGGTATATGAGCAGTTCTTC
>-|TRBJ1-5|-|TRBV18
CASSELWGRGEPQHF
TGTGCCAGCTCAGAATTGTGGGGGCGAGGGGAGCCCCAGCATTTT
>-|TRBJ1-3|-|TRBV11-2
CASSSFSGNTIYF
TGTGCCAGCAGCTCCTTTAGTGGAAACACCATATATTTT
>-|TRBJ1-2|-|TRBV27
CASSTTGQGYGYTF
TGTGCCAGCAGTACCACCGGGCAGGGCTATGGCTACACCTTC
>-|TRBJ2-3|-|TRBV19
CASSNGQGKDTQYF
TGTGCCAGTAGTAATGGGCAGGGGAAAGATACGCAGTATTTT
>-|TRBJ2-7|-|TRBV7-3
CASSRPEGKQYF
TGTGCCAGCAGCCGTCCTGAGGGAAAGCAGTACTTC
>TRBD1|TRBJ2-1|-|TRBV12-5
CASGQPTGGYNEQFF
TGTGCTAGTGGTCAGCCGACAGGGGGATACAATGAGCAGTTCTTC
>TRBD1|TRBJ1-3|-|TRBV5-1
CASSLTGTAYGNTIYF
TGCGCCAGCAGCTTAACCGGGACAGCTTACGGAAACACCATATATTTT
>-|TRBJ2-2|-|TRBV1
CTSSQLYSGGTVTGELFF
TGCACCAGCAGCCAACTATATAGCGGGGGGACGGTCACCGGGGAGCTGTTTTTT